The 25 T cell receptor beta chains reported below all come from one sample, sequenced in a study of cytomegalovirus exposure and HLA in healthy donors. It was with 60 Vbeta and 13 Jbeta primers that the PCR ran. The assay was immunoSEQ multiplex PCR, and TCRdb's table has in-frame clones only and misses some. Recorded for this sample: roughly 190,000 clones. Sequenced: PBMCs. The receptor set was obtained from a man in his thirties or forties in good health and CMV-seronegative.

The chain carries TRBV28 and TRBJ1-1; D might be TRBD1 (5 bases). Germline V gives CDR1 MDHEN, CDR2 SYDVKM. This CDR3 is 14 amino acids long. V lost 2 bases and J lost 4, with 11 bases in between. CDR3 amino acids: CASSLGGGTTEAFF. The DNA of the CDR3 is TGTGCCAGCAGTTTAGGTGGCGGGACCACTGAAGCTTTCTTT.

The chain combines TRBV27 with TRBJ2-2; 10 positions agree with TRBD2. CDR1 is MNHEY and CDR2 is SMNVEV in the germline V gene (reference sequence). The CDR3 sequence is 16 residues long. J gave up 7 bases and V 2 bases, and 7 bases lay outside the gene matches. CDR3 in amino acids: CASSLSGGAGNGELFF. The CDR3 DNA is TGTGCCAGCAGTTTAAGCGGGGGGGCGGGGAACGGGGAGCTGTTTTTT.

The chain carries TRBV5-5 and TRBJ2-3, with TRBD2 identical over 12 bases. The CDR3 is 13 residues long. The V and J ends lost 4 bases and 11 bases, in that order; junction bases with no gene match: 5. Germline V gives CDR1 SGHKS, CDR2 YYEKEE (reference sequence). CDR3 sequence: CASSVGLAGWQYF. The CDR3 DNA reads as TGTGCCAGCAGCGTCGGACTAGCGGGGTGGCAGTATTTT.

For the CDR3, the DNA is TGTGCCAGCAGCCCCCAGGGAGGTGGGAGGTATGGCTACACCTTC. Amino acids: CASSPQGGGRYGYTF. The V call is TRBV7-9, the J call TRBJ1-2; D is perhaps TRBD1 (5 bases). The ends were cut back, 5 bases at V and 5 bases at J, with 18 bases in the middle. The CDR3 loop spans 15 amino acids. The germline V gene encodes CDR1 SEHNR and CDR2 FQNEAQ (reference sequence). Supplemented by reference TRBV7-9 and TRBJ1-2, the full variable domain reads DTGVSQNPRHKITKRGQNVTFRCDPISEHNRLYWYRQTLGQGPEFLTYFQNEAQLEKSRLLSDRFSAERPKGSFSTLEIQRTEQGDSAMYLCASSPQGGGRYGYTFGSGTRLTVV.

The J gene is TRBJ1-6, the V gene TRBV9; weak D call: TRBD1 (5 bases). Trimming removed 2 bases at V and 8 bases at J, with 11 bases between. Germline CDR1 reads SGDLS; CDR2 reads YYNGEE. The CDR3 is 14 residues long. The CDR3 sequence is CASSVSGVDSPLHF. CDR3 bases: TGTGCCAGCAGCGTGTCGGGGGTGGATTCACCCCTCCACTTT.

The chain has TRBV28 and TRBJ1-4; the D is unclear. CDR1 and CDR2 from the germline V gene are MDHEN and SYDVKM. The CDR3 is 15 amino acids. With 5 bases removed from V and 0 bases from J, the gap between germline ends came to 10 bases. CDR3: CASSVNTPTNEKLFF. The CDR3 DNA reads as TGTGCCAGCAGTGTAAACACGCCAACTAATGAAAAACTGTTTTTT.

V usage is TRBV10-3 and J usage is TRBJ2-7; 11 positions agree with TRBD1. V lost 6 bases to trimming and J lost 10 bases; unmatched junction nucleotides: 8. There are 13 residues in the CDR3. Germline-derived CDR1 and CDR2 are ENHRY and SYGVKD. CDR3 amino acids: CAIRGQGALVQYF. CDR3 sequence (DNA): TGTGCCATCAGAGGACAGGGGGCGCTGGTTCAGTACTTC.

The V gene is TRBV7-6, the J gene TRBJ2-1; TRBD2 agrees at 16 bases. Germline V gives CDR1 SGHVS, CDR2 FNYEAQ. V trimming: 5 bases; J trimming: 8 bases; junction bases outside the gene matches: 6. The CDR3 length is 16 residues. CDR3 sequence reads: CASSPLGTSGGDEQFF. The CDR3 nucleotides are TGTGCCAGCAGCCCCCTGGGGACTAGCGGGGGGGATGAGCAGTTCTTC.

The chain employs TRBV18 and TRBJ1-2, with D perhaps TRBD1 (6 bases). In germline, CDR1 is KGHSH, CDR2 LQKENI. CDR3 size: 16 residues. The germline V and J ends were trimmed by 3 bases and 5 bases, with 19 bases remaining between them. In nucleotides, the CDR3 is TGTGCCAGCTCACCCTACTCCGGGCAGGGGAATTATGGCTACACCTTC. Its translation is CASSPYSGQGNYGYTF.

CDR3 DNA sequence: TGTGCCAGCAGGCGGGGGGGGACAGGGGCCAGAGATACGCAGTATTTT. Translation: CASRRGGTGARDTQYF. This rearrangement joins TRBV7-9 to TRBJ2-3; D might be TRBD1 (10 bases). Deletions cut 6 bases from V and 5 bases from J, with 21 bases between. Germline V gene sequence: CDR1 SEHNR, CDR2 FQNEAQ (reference sequence). CDR3 size: 16 residues.

The rearrangement links TRBV19 to TRBJ1-5; possible D gene TRBD1, 6 bases. Between the trimmed V and J ends, which lost 6 bases and 7 bases, there was a span of 10 bases. CDR3 size: 12 residues. CDR1 and CDR2 (germline): LNHDA, SQIVND (reference sequence). CDR3: CASRDSLQPQHF. In nucleotides, the CDR3 is TGTGCCAGTAGGGACAGCTTACAGCCCCAGCATTTT.

The rearrangement joins TRBV11-3 to TRBJ2-7; 9 bases agree with TRBD2. The CDR3 totals 15 residues. The germline CDR1 and CDR2 sequences are SGHNT and YENEEA. V was pared by 1 base and J by 2 bases, with 3 bases of the junction left unmatched. The CDR3 DNA sequence: TGTGCCAGCAGCTTAGGGCGGGGGGGCCCCTACGAGCAGTACTTC. Amino acid sequence: CASSLGRGGPYEQYF.

The V gene is TRBV4-3, the J gene TRBJ2-5; 9 bases line up with TRBD2. J gave up 5 bases and V 0 bases, and 13 bases lay outside the gene matches. This CDR3 contains 18 residues. Per the germline V gene, CDR1 is LGHNA and CDR2 is YSLEER. The DNA for the CDR3 is TGCGCCAGCAGCCAAGATATACTAGCGGGCTACAAAGAGGAGACCCAGTACTTC. This encodes CASSQDILAGYKEETQYF.

The chain recombines TRBV28 with TRBJ2-1; 13 nucleotides line up with TRBD2. The ends lost 6 bases at V and 5 bases at J; junction bases unmatched: 4. Looked up from germline, CDR1 is MDHEN and CDR2 is SYDVKM. CDR3 length: 15 residues. CDR3 amino acids: CASRAGTSGNNEQFF. In nucleotides, the CDR3 is TGTGCCAGCAGAGCCGGGACTAGCGGGAACAATGAGCAGTTCTTC.

The chain carries TRBV7-2 and TRBJ2-5, with D perhaps matching TRBD1 (6 bases). The CDR3 has 15 residues. The V gene lost 2 bases and the J gene lost 4 bases, with 14 bases spanning the gap. CDR1 and CDR2 (germline): SGHTA, FQGNSA. The CDR3 region has the DNA TGTGCCAGCAGCTTATCTCAGGGGTCTCCAGAGACCCAGTACTTC. Residues: CASSLSQGSPETQYF.

The chain couples TRBV11-2 to TRBJ2-7; 8 bases agree with TRBD1. Germline lookup yields CDR1 SGHAT and CDR2 FQNNGV. This CDR3 is built from 19 residues. The trim removed 0 bases at V and 2 bases at J, leaving 15 bases unmatched. The CDR3 coding sequence is TGTGCCAGCAGCTTAGATCGGGCAGGGGGCAAAACACGCGCCTACGAGCAGTACTTC. Its protein product is CASSLDRAGGKTRAYEQYF.

The chain has TRBV6-5 and TRBJ2-7; 9 nucleotides line up with TRBD2. Losses at the gene ends were 5 bases for V and 3 bases for J; bases not matched to a gene: 5. The CDR3 runs to 14 residues. Germline V gene sequence: CDR1 MNHEY, CDR2 SVGAGI. CDR3 protein: CASSQGLAYYEQYF. The CDR3 DNA is TGTGCCAGCAGTCAGGGACTAGCTTACTACGAGCAGTACTTC.

V is TRBV4-2 and J is TRBJ2-1, with TRBD1 as a possible D gene (6 bases). Trimming cost V 4 bases and J 9 bases, with 10 bases left between them. CDR3 size: 12 residues. Germline V CDR1 and CDR2: LGHNA, YNFKEQ. The CDR3 DNA reads as TGTGCCAGCAGCCCAATAGGGGGTGAGCAGTTCTTC. Amino acid sequence: CASSPIGGEQFF.

J is TRBJ1-2 and V is TRBV30; unclear D gene. CDR3 length: 14 amino acids. Germline assignment: CDR1 GTSNPN and CDR2 SVGIG (reference sequence). Trimming stripped 4 bases from V and 4 bases from J, with 16 bases between. In DNA, the CDR3 is TGTGCCTGGAACTGGCCTCCGGGAGGCTATGGCTACACCTTC. It translates to CAWNWPPGGYGYTF.

V and J are TRBV6-6 and TRBJ2-6; 7 positions agree with TRBD2. Germline CDR1 and CDR2: MNHNY and SVGAGI (reference sequence). The CDR3 is 16 residues long. V shed 0 bases, J shed 4 bases, and the junction held 3 bases outside the gene matches. The CDR3 region has the DNA TGTGCCAGCAGTTACTCTGGGGGGGACGGGGCCAACGTCCTGACTTTC. It encodes CASSYSGGDGANVLTF.

The J gene is TRBJ2-1, the V gene TRBV4-3; a possible D gene is TRBD1 (5 bases). CDR1 and CDR2 from the germline V gene are LGHNA and YSLEER. CDR3 length: 16 residues. The germline V and J ends were trimmed by 0 bases and 7 bases, with 16 bases remaining between them. CDR3 sequence: CASSQDGRVTRNEQFF. The CDR3 DNA reads TGCGCCAGCAGCCAAGACGGCAGGGTTACGAGAAATGAGCAGTTCTTC.

This chain uses TRBV6-5 with TRBJ1-2; the match to TRBD1 covers 7 bases. Germline assignment: CDR1 MNHEY and CDR2 SVGAGI. CDR3 length: 15 residues. Trimming cost V 4 bases and J 3 bases; bases outside gene matches: 8. For the CDR3, the DNA is TGTGCCAGCAGTTGGGACAGAAGCAACTACTATGGCTACACCTTC. Amino acids: CASSWDRSNYYGYTF.

The DNA for the CDR3 is TGCAGCGTTGAAACTAGCGGGGCAAACACCGGGGAGCTGTTTTTT. Translated, it gives CSVETSGANTGELFF. J is TRBJ2-2 and V is TRBV29-1; 10 bases agree with TRBD2. This CDR3 is built from 15 residues. CDR1 and CDR2 from the germline V gene are SQVTM and ANQGSEA. J was trimmed by 2 bases and V by 2 bases; bases with no gene match: 2.

V is TRBV27 and J is TRBJ2-2, with D perhaps matching TRBD2 (6 bases). The germline gives CDR1 MNHEY, CDR2 SMNVEV (reference sequence). The CDR3 runs 19 residues. V was clipped by 8 bases and J by 0 bases, with 25 bases between them. As DNA, the CDR3 is TGTGCCAGCCTAACGAGACTAGTACGAAACTACGCGAACACCGGGGAGCTGTTTTTT. Translating gives CASLTRLVRNYANTGELFF.

This chain links TRBV6-5 with TRBJ1-5; a weak D match, TRBD1 (5 bases). Germline V gene lookup returns CDR1 MNHEY and CDR2 SVGAGI. The CDR3 is made up of 15 amino acids. V lost 6 bases to trimming and J lost 1 base, with 13 bases between them. The CDR3 DNA reads as TGTGCCAGCAGCCCGGACACGAAGAGCAATCAGCCCCAGCATTTT. Its translation is CASSPDTKSNQPQHF.